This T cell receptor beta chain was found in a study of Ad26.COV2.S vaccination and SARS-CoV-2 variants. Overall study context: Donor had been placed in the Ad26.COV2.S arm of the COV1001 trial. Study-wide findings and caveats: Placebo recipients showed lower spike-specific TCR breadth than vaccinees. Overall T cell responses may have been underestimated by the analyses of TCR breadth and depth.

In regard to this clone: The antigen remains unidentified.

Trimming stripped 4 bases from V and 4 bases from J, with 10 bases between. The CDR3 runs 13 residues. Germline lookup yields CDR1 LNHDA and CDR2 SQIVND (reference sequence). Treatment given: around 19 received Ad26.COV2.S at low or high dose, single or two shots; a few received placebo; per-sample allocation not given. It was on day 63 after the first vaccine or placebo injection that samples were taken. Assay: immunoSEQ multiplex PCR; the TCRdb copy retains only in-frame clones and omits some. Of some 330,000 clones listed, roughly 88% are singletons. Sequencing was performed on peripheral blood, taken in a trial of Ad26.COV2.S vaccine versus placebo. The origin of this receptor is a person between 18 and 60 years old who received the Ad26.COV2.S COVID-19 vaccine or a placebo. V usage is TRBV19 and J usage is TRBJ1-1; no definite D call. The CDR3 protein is CASSRSYGTEAFF. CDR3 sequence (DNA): TGTGCCAGTAGTAGGAGCTATGGCACTGAAGCTTTCTTT.